This T cell receptor beta chain was sequenced during a study of T cell changes during pregnancy in multiple sclerosis (dated by TCRdb to between 2018 and 2021). Looking at the study overall: The study examined how the T cell repertoire changed over the course of pregnancy in women with multiple sclerosis.

Ends trimmed: V by 8 bases, J by 5 bases; bases unmatched to a gene: 4. The CDR3 runs 12 residues from the cysteine to the phenylalanine. The CDR3 DNA has 36 bases and is translated from base 1. The germline V gene encodes CDR1 MDHEN and CDR2 SYDVKM. The library was generated by the immunoSEQ multiplex PCR assay. TCRdb re-hosts the immuneACCESS table, in-frame sequences only. Its copies lack some clones; in the studies checked, an unresolved V gene accounts for under half of them, and the cause for the rest is not known. This sample lists 45,000 to 55,000 clones; roughly 90% were detected once. Roughly 2% of the sample rests with the top ten. About this clone itself: Its antigen has not been determined. Qualities for individual bases were not recorded, and no much larger clone is one base off.

The sequenced sample was peripheral blood, obtained in the first trimester of pregnancy. This receptor was taken from a female donor with multiple sclerosis, enrolled in a pregnancy study. Rearrangement joined TRBV28 to TRBJ2-5; 8 bases in between match TRBD1. The bases read TGTGCCAGCGACAGGGGTAGTGAGACCCAGTACTTC. This yields the protein CASDRGSETQYF.